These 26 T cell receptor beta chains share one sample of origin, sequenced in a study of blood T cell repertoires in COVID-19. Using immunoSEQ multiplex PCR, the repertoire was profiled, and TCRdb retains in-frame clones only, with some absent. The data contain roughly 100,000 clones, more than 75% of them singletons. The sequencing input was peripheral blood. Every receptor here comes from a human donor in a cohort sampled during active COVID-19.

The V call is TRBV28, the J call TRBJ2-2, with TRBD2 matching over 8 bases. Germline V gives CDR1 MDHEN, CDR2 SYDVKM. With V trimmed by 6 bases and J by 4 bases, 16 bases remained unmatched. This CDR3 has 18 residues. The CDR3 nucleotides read TGTGCCAGCAGCCACCAAAAGAAAAATGGACTAGCCACCGGGGAGCTGTTTTTT. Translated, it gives CASSHQKKNGLATGELFF.

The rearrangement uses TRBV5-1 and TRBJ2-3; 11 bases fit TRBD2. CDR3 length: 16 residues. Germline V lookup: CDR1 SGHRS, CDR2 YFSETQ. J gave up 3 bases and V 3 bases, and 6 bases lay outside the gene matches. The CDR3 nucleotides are TGCGCCAGCAGCTCCCTAGCGGGGGGCCTGACAGATACGCAGTATTTT. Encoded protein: CASSSLAGGLTDTQYF.

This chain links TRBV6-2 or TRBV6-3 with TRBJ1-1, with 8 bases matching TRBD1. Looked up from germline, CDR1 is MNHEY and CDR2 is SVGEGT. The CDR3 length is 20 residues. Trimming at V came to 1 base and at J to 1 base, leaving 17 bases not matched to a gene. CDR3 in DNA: TGTGCCAGCAGTTACTTTCATTGGGACAGGCGGACCCAGGGGAACACTGAAGCTTTCTTT. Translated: CASSYFHWDRRTQGNTEAFF.

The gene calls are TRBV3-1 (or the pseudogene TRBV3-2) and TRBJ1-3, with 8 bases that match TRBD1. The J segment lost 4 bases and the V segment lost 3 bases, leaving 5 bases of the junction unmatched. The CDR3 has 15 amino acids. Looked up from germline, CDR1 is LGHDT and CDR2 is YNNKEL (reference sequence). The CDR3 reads CASSHRGQIGNTIYF. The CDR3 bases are TGTGCCAGCAGCCACAGGGGGCAGATCGGAAACACCATATATTTT.

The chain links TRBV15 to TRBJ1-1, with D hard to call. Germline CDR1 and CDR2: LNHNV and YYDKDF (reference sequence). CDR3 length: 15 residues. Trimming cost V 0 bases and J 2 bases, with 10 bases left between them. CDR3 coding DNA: TGTGCCACCAGCAGAGATAGTTCAGGAAACACTGAAGCTTTCTTT. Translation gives CATSRDSSGNTEAFF.

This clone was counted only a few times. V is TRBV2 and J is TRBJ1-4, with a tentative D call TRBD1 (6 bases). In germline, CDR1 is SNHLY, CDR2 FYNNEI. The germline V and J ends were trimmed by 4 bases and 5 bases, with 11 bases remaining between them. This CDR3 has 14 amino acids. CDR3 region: CASSGAGANEKLFF. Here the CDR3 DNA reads TGTGCCAGCAGTGGGGCAGGGGCAAATGAAAAACTGTTTTTT.

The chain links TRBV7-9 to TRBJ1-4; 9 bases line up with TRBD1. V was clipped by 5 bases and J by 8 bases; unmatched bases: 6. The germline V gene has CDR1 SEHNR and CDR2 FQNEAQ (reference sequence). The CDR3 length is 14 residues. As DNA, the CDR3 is TGTGCCAGCAGCCGGGGACAGGGTTGGGAAAAACTGTTTTTT. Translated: CASSRGQGWEKLFF.

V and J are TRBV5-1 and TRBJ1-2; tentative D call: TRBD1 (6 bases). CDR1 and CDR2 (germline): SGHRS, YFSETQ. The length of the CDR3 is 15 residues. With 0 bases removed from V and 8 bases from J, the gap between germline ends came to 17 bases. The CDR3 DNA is TGCGCCAGCAGCTTGGGTCAGTCAGGGGCCGAAGGCTACACCTTC. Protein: CASSLGQSGAEGYTF.

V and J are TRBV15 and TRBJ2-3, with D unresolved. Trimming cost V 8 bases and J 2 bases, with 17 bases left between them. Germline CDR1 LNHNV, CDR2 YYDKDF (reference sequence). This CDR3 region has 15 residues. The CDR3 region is CATSNPSAATDTQYF. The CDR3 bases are TGTGCCACCTCCAATCCCTCGGCGGCCACAGATACGCAGTATTTT. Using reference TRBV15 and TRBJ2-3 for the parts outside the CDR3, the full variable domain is DAMVIQNPRYQVTQFGKPVTLSCSQTLNHNVMYWYQQKSSQAPKLLFHYYDKDFNNEADTPDNFQSRRPNTSFCFLDIRSPGLGDTAMYLCATSNPSAATDTQYFGPGTRLTVL.

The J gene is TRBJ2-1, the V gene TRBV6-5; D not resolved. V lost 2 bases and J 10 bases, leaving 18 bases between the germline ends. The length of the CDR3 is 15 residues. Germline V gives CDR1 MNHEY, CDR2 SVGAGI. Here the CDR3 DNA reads TGTGCCAGCAGTTACGAAATACGATCCTCCGGGGAGCAGTTCTTC. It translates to CASSYEIRSSGEQFF.

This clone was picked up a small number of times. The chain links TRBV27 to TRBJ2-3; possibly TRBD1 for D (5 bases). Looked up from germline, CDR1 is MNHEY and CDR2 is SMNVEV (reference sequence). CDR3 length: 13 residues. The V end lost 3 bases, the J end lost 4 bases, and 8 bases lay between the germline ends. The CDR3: CASSFLGADTQYF. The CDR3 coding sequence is TGTGCCAGCAGTTTTTTAGGGGCAGATACGCAGTATTTT.

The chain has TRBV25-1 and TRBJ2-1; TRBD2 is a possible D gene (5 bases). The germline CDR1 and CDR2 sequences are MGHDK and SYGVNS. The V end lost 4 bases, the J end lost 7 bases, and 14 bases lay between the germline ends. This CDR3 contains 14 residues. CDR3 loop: CASSALRGLNEQFF. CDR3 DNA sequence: TGTGCCAGCAGTGCACTACGGGGTTTGAATGAGCAGTTCTTC.

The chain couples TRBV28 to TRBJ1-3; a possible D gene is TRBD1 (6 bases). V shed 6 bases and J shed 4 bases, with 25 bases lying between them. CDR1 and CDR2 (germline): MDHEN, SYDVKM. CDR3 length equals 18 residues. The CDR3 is CASSPPPGGLRRGNTIYF. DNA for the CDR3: TGTGCCAGCAGCCCACCCCCGGGGGGGCTTAGGAGGGGAAACACCATATATTTT.

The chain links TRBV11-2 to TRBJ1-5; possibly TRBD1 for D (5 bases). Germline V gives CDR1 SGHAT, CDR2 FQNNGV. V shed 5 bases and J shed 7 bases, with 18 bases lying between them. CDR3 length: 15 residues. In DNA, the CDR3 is TGTGCCAGCAGCGACGAATGGGGGGAGGGACAGCCCCAGCATTTT. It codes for CASSDEWGEGQPQHF.

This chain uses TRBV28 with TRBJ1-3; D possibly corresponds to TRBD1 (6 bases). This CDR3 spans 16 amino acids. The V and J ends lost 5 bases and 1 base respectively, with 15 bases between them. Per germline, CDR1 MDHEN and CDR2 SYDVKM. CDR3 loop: CASSPGGAVSGNTIYF. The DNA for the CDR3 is TGTGCCAGCAGTCCCGGGGGGGCCGTATCTGGAAACACCATATATTTT.

The CDR3 DNA reads TGTGCCAGCAGCTTAGTGACAGGTCCCTACAATGAGCAGTTCTTC. It specifies CASSLVTGPYNEQFF. The rearrangement links TRBV7-9 to TRBJ2-1; the D gene is possibly TRBD1 (6 bases). V lost 1 base to trimming and J lost 2 bases, with 9 bases between them. The CDR3 length is 15 residues. Germline V gene sequence: CDR1 SEHNR, CDR2 FQNEAQ (reference sequence). Filled out from reference TRBV7-9 and TRBJ2-1, the complete variable domain reads DTGVSQNPRHKITKRGQNVTFRCDPISEHNRLYWYRQTLGQGPEFLTYFQNEAQLEKSRLLSDRFSAERPKGSFSTLEIQRTEQGDSAMYLCASSLVTGPYNEQFFGPGTRLTVL.

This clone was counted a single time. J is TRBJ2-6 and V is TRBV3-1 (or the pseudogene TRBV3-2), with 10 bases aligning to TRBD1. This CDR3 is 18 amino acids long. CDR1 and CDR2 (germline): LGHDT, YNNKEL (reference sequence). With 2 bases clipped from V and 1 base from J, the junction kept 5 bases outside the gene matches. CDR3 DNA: TGTGCCAGCAGCCAATTGGGACAGGGGTTATCTGGGGCCAACGTCCTGACTTTC. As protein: CASSQLGQGLSGANVLTF.

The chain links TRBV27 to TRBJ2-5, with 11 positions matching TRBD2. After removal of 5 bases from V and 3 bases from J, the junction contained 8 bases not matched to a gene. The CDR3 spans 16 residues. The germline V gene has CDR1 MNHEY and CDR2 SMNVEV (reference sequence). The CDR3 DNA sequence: TGTGCCAGCAGTCGACGACTAGCGGGGCCGAAAGAGACCCAGTACTTC. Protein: CASSRRLAGPKETQYF.

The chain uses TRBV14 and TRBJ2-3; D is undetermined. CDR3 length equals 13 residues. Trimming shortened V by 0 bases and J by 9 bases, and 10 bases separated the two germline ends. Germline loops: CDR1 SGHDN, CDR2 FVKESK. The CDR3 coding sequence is TGTGCCAGCAGCCAAGATGGGCCTATAACGCAGTATTTT. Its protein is CASSQDGPITQYF.

The CDR3 spells CASSLDGTSGRNGELFF. The CDR3 region has the DNA TGTGCCAGCAGCTTAGACGGGACTAGCGGGAGAAACGGGGAGCTGTTTTTT. The V and J genes are TRBV7-9 and TRBJ2-2; 14 bases match TRBD2. The CDR3 is made up of 17 amino acids. Germline CDR1 and CDR2: SEHNR and FQNEAQ (reference sequence). J lost 7 bases, V lost 1 base, and 5 bases had no gene match.

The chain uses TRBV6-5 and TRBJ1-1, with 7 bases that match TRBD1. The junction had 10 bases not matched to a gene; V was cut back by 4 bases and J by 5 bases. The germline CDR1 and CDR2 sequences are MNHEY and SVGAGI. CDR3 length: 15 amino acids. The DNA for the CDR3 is TGTGCCAGCAGTTCTCAAACAGGGGTAGAGACTGAAGCTTTCTTT. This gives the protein CASSSQTGVETEAFF.

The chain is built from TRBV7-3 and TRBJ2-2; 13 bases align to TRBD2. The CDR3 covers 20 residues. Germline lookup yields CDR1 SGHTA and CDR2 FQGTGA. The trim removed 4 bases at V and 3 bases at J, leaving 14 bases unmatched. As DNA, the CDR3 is TGTGCCAGCAGCTCACTAGATCCGGGACTAGCGGGAAGGTACACCGGGGAGCTGTTTTTT. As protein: CASSSLDPGLAGRYTGELFF.

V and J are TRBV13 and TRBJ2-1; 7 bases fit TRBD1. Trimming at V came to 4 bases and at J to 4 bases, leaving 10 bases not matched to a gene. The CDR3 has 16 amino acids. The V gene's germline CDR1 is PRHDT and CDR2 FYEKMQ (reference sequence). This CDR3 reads CASSSIRDSLYNEQFF. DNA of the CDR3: TGTGCCAGCAGCTCGATCCGGGACAGCCTATACAATGAGCAGTTCTTC.

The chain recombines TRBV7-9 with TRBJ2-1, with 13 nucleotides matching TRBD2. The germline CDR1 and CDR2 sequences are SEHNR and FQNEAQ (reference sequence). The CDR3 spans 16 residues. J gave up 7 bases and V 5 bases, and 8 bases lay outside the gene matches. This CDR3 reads CASSPATSGRVNEQFF. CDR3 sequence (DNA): TGTGCCAGCAGCCCCGCCACTAGCGGGAGGGTGAATGAGCAGTTCTTC.

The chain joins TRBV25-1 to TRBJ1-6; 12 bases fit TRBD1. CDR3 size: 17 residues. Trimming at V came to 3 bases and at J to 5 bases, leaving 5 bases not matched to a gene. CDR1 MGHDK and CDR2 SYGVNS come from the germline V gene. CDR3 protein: CASSDTGTGGDNSPLHF. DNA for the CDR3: TGTGCCAGCAGTGACACCGGGACAGGGGGCGATAATTCACCCCTCCACTTT. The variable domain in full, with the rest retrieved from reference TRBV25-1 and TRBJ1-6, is EADIYQTPRYLVIGTGKKITLECSQTMGHDKMYWYQQDPGMELHLIHYSYGVNSTEKGDLSSESTVSRIRTEHFPLTLESARPSHTSQYLCASSDTGTGGDNSPLHFGNGTRLTVT.

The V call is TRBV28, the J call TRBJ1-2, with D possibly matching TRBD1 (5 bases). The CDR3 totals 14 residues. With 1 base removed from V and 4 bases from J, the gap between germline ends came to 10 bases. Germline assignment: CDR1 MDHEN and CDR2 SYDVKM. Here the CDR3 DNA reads TGTGCCAGCAGTTTATCAGGGTACCCCTATGGCTACACCTTC. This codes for CASSLSGYPYGYTF.